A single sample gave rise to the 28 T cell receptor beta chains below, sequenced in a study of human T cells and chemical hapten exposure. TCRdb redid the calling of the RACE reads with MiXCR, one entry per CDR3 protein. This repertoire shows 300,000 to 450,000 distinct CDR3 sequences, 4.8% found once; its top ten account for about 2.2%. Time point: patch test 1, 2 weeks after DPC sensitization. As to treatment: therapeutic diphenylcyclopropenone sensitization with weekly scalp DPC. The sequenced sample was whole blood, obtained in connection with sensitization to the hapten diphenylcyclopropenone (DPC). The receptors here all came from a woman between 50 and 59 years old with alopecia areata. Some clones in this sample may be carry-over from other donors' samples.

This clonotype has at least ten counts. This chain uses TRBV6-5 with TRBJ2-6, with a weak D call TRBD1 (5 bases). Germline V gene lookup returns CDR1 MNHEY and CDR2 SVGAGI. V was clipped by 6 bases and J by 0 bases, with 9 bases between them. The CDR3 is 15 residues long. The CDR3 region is CASRSTVSGANVLTF. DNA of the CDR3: TGTGCCAGCAGGTCGACAGTCTCTGGGGCCAACGTCCTGACTTTC.

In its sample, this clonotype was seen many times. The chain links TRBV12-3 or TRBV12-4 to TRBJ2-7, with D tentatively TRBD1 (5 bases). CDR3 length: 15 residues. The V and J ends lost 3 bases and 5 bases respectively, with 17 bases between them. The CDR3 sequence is CASSFAPGIKNEQYF. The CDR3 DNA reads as TGTGCCAGCAGTTTCGCCCCAGGGATCAAGAACGAGCAGTACTTC.

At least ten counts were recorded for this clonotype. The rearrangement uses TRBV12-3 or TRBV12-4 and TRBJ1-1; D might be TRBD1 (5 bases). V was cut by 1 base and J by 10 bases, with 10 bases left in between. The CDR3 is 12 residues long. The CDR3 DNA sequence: TGTGCCAGCAGTTTAGGGCAGGGTCGAGCTTTCTTT. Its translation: CASSLGQGRAFF.

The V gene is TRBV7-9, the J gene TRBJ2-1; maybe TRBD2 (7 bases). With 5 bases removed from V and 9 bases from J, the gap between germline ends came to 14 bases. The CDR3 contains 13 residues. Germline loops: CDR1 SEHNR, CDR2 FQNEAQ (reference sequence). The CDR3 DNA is TGTGCCAGCAGCGTACGGGGGGCAAGTGAGCAGTTCTTC. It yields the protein CASSVRGASEQFF.

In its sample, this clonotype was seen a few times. CDR3: CASSLGSYEQFF. The CDR3 DNA follows: TGTGCCAGCAGCCTGGGATCCTATGAGCAGTTCTTC. This chain links TRBV5-4 with TRBJ2-1; D not certain. Trimming removed 4 bases from V and 8 bases from J, with 10 bases in between. From germline, CDR1 is SGHNT and CDR2 YYREEE (reference sequence). This CDR3 comprises 12 residues.

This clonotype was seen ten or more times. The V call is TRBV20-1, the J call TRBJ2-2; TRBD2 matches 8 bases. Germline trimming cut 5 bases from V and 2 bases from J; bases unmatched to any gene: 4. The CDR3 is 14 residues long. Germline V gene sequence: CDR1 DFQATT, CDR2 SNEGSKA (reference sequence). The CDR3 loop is CSAYSGTNTGELFF. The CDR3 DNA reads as TGCAGTGCTTATAGCGGGACCAACACCGGGGAGCTGTTTTTT.

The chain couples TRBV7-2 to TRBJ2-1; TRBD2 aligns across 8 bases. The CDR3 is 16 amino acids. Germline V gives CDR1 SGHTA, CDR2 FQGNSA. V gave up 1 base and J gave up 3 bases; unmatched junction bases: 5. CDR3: CASSLGPGGRYNEQFF. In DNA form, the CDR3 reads TGTGCCAGCAGCTTAGGCCCGGGGGGGCGCTACAATGAGCAGTTCTTC.

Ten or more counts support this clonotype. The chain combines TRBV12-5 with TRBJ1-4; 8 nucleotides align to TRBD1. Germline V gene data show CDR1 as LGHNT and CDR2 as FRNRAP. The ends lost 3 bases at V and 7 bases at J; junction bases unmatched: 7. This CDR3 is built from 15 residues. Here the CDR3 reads CASGFGGQDPEKLFF. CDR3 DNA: TGTGCTAGTGGTTTTGGGGGACAGGATCCTGAAAAACTGTTTTTT. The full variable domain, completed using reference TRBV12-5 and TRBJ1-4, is DARVTQTPRHKVTEMGQEVTMRCQPILGHNTVFWYRQTMMQGLELLAYFRNRAPLDDSGMPKDRFSAEMPDATLATLKIQPSEPRDSAVYFCASGFGGQDPEKLFFGSGTQLSVL.

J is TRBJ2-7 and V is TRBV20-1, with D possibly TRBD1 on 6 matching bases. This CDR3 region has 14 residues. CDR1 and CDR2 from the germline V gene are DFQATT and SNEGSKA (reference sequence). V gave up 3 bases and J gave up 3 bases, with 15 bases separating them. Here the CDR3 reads CSARWAGVIYEQYF. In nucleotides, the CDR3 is TGCAGTGCTAGGTGGGCAGGGGTGATCTACGAGCAGTACTTC.

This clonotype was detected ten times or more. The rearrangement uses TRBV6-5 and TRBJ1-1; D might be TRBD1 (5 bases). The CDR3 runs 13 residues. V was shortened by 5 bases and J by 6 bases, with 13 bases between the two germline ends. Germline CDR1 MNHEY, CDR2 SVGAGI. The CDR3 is CASSLGGAAEAFF. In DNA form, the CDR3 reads TGTGCCAGCAGTCTGGGAGGGGCCGCTGAAGCTTTCTTT.

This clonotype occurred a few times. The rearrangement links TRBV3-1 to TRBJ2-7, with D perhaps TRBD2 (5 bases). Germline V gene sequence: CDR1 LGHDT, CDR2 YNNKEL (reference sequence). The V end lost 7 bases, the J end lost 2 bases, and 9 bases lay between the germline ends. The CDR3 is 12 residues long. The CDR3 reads CASTDSAYEQYF. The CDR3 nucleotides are TGTGCCAGCACGGACTCTGCCTACGAGCAGTACTTC.

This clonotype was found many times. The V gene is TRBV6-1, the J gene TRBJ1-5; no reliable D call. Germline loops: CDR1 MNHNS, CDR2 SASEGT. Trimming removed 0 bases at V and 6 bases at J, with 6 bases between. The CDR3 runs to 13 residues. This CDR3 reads CASSEAHVQPQHF. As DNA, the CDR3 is TGTGCCAGCAGTGAAGCGCACGTTCAGCCCCAGCATTTT.

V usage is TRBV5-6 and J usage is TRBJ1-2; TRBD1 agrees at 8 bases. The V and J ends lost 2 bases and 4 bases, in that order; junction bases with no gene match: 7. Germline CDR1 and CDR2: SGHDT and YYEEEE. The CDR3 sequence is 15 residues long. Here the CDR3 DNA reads TGTGCCAGCAGCTTCCGGACAGGGAGTCTCTATGGCTACACCTTC. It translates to CASSFRTGSLYGYTF.

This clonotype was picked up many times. CDR3 nucleotides: TGTGCCAGCAGCTTAGAAAGGAGACGCGCCGTGAACACTGAAGCTTTCTTT. Its protein is CASSLERRRAVNTEAFF. This chain joins TRBV7-9 and TRBJ1-1; D is ambiguous. The germline gives CDR1 SEHNR, CDR2 FQNEAQ (reference sequence). There are 17 residues in the CDR3. V gave up 1 base and J gave up 0 bases, with 15 bases separating them.

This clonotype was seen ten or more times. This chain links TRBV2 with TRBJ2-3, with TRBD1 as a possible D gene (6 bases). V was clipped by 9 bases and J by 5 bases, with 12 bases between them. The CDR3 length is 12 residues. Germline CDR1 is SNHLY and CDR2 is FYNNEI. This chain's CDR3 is CASSGVVDTQYF. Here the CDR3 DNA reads TGTGCCAGTTCAGGGGTTGTAGATACGCAGTATTTT.

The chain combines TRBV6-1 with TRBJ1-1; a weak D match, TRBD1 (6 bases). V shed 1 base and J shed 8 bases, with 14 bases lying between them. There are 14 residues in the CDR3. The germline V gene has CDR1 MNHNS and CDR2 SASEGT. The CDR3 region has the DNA TGTGCCAGCAGTGAAGGATGGGTGACAGGAGAAGCTTTCTTT. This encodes CASSEGWVTGEAFF.

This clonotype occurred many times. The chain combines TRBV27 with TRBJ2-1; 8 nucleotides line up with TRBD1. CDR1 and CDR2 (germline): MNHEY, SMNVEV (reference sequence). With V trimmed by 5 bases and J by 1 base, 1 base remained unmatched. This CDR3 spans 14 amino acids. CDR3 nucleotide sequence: TGTGCCAGCAGTCGACAGGGGTCCTACAATGAGCAGTTCTTC. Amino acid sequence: CASSRQGSYNEQFF.

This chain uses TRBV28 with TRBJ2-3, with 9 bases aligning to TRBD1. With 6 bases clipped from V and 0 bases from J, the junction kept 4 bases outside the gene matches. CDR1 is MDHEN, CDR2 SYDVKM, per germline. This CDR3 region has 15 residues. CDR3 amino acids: CASRGQGTSTDTQYF. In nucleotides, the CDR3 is TGTGCCAGCAGAGGACAGGGGACTAGCACAGATACGCAGTATTTT.

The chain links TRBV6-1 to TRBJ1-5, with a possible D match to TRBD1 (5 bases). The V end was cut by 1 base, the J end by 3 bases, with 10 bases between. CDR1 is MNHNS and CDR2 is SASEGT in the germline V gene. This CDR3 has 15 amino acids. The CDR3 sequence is CASSEGGTVNQPQHF. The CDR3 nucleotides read TGTGCCAGCAGTGAAGGAGGGACGGTCAATCAGCCCCAGCATTTT.

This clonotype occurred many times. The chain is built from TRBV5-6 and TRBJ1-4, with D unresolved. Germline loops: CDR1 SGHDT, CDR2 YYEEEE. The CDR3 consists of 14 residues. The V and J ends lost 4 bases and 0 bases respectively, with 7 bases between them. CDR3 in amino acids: CASSRIATNEKLFF. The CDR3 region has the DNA TGTGCCAGCAGCCGCATTGCAACTAATGAAAAACTGTTTTTT.

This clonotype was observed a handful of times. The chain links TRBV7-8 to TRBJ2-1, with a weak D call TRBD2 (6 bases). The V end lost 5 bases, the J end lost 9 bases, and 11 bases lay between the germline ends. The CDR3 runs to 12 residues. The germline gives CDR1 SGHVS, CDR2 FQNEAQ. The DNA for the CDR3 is TGTGCCAGCAGCCCGGGACTTCCTGAGCAGTTCTTC. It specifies CASSPGLPEQFF.

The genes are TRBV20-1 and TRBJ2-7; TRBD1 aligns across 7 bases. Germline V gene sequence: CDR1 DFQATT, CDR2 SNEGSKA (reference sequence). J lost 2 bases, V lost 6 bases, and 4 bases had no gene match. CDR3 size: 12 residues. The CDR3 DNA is TGCAGTGCAAAGACAGGGACCTACGAGCAGTACTTC. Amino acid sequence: CSAKTGTYEQYF.

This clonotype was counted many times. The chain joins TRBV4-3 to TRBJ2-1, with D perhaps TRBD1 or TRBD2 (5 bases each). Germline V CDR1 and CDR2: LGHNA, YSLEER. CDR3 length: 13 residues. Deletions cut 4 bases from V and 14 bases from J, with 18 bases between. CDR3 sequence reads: CASSLNLEAGKFF. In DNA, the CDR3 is TGCGCCAGCAGCCTTAACCTGGAGGCAGGGAAGTTCTTC.

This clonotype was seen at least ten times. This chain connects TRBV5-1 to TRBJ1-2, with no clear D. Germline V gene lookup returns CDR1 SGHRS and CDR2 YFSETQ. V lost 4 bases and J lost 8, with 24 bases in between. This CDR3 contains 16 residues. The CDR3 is CASSQGGMAELGGYTF. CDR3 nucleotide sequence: TGCGCCAGCAGCCAAGGAGGTATGGCAGAGCTGGGCGGCTACACCTTC.

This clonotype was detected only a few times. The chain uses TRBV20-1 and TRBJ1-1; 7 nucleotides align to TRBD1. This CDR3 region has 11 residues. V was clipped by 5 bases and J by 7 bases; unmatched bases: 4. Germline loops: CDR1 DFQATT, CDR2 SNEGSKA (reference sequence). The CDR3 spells CSAPGQIEAFF. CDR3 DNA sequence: TGCAGTGCTCCGGGACAGATTGAAGCTTTCTTT.

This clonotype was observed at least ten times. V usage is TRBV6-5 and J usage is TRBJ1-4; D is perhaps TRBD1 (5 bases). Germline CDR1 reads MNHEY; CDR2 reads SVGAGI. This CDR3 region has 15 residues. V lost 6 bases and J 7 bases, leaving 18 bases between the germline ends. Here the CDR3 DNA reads TGTGCCAGCAGCCCCCCTGGGGGGAGTGGTGAAAAACTGTTTTTT. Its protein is CASSPPGGSGEKLFF.

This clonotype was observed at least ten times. CDR3 region: CSVEGRGMGPSGNTIYF. The CDR3 coding sequence is TGCAGCGTTGAAGGAAGGGGGATGGGACCCTCTGGAAACACCATATATTTT. The rearrangement uses TRBV29-1 and TRBJ1-3, with D tentatively TRBD1 (6 bases). In germline, CDR1 is SQVTM, CDR2 ANQGSEA. The V end lost 1 base, the J end lost 0 bases, and 16 bases lay between the germline ends. CDR3 size: 17 residues.

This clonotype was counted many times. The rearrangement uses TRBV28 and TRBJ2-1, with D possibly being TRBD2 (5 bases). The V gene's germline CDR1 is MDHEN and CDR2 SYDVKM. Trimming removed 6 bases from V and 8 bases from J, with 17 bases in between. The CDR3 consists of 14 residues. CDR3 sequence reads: CASSEIRARDEQFF. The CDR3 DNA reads TGTGCCAGCAGCGAAATCCGGGCGAGGGATGAGCAGTTCTTC.